The present TCR beta chain was sequenced within a study of blood T cell repertoires in COVID-19. About the study: Samples taken during acute and convalescent COVID-19 were collected in the United States, Italy and Spain. Sample material is recorded as cDNA or gDNA derived from T cells, B-cell-depleted T cells, or PBMCs.

Germline V gene lookup returns CDR1 SGHNT and CDR2 YENEEA. J lost 5 bases, V lost 5 bases, and 5 bases had no gene match. This CDR3 has 15 residues. Original analysis: Nucleated cell number was recorded as an estimate derived from reference gene primer amplification. Here immunoSEQ multiplex PCR was the method, and the copy in TCRdb shows in-frame clones only, minus some. V and J calls and clone size come straight from that table; D and trimming were deduced from the DNA. This sample yields about 190,000 clones, of which approximately 80% are seen a single time; around 12% belongs to the top ten. The clonotype was recovered from a woman between 45 and 60 years old with acute or convalescent COVID-19. Sequenced material: peripheral blood. This chain joins TRBV11-3 and TRBJ2-1; 11 bases map to TRBD2. The CDR3 DNA reads TGTGCCAGCAGCCTACAGGGACTAGCGGACAATGAGCAGTTCTTC. Translating gives CASSLQGLADNEQFF.